This T cell receptor beta chain was recorded in a study of T cell responses to AZD1222 COVID-19 vaccine. V was cut by 1 base and J by 3 bases, with 10 bases left in between. This CDR3 has 14 amino acids. Germline CDR1 is SEHNR and CDR2 is FQNEAQ (reference sequence). Sequencing was performed with immunoSEQ multiplex PCR; in TCRdb, only in-frame clones are kept and a portion is missing. The table has 150,000 to 200,000 clones, approximately 90% seen once. Findings and limits, study-wide: Donors were mostly white British, more females; clonal diversity possibly underestimated. Spike regions recognized by vaccine-associated CD4 TCRs spanned the protein, led by 160-218 and 743-854.

On this clone itself: Antigen: not known.

This clonotype originated in an adult who received the AZD1222 COVID-19 vaccine. The chain recombines TRBV7-9 with TRBJ2-7; no clear D. The material was peripheral blood, obtained 28 days after the second AZD1222 dose. The CDR3 sequence: CASSLGSDGYEQYF. In DNA, the CDR3 is TGTGCCAGCAGCTTAGGGAGCGACGGCTACGAGCAGTACTTC.